The TCR beta chain described here comes from a study of blood T cells in healthy people across ages. This CDR3 contains 16 residues. V lost 0 bases and J lost 8; bases outside the gene matches: 10. Germline CDR1 and CDR2: MNHEY and SVGAGI. The study's findings and limits: As naive T cell percentage varied, TCR beta diversity correlated strongly with it. The long-lived group displayed more naive CD4+ cells, plus higher diversity, than the aged donors did. The study could not conclusively compare naive and antigen-experienced cells, given its unsorted PBMCs.

The authors ran a second PCR of about 7 to 11 cycles using a sample-barcoded 5' primer and a J-beta primer mix. Researchers report that each sample yielded at least 2.5 million CDR3-containing paired-end reads. TCRdb ran MiXCR on the 5' RACE reads and lists one entry per CDR3 protein. Found here are 550,000 to 750,000 distinct CDR3 sequences, 20% to 25% of them singletons; the top ten hold roughly 3.4%. Concerning this clonotype itself: What it recognizes is unknown.

This clonotype was sampled from a man aged 65 to 79 in good health. Input material: blood. The rearrangement joins TRBV6-5 to TRBJ2-1; 7 positions agree with TRBD2. The CDR3, as DNA: TGTGCCAGCAGTTACTCGGCGGGAGACTTCGCCGATGAGCAGTTCTTC. Encoded protein: CASSYSAGDFADEQFF.